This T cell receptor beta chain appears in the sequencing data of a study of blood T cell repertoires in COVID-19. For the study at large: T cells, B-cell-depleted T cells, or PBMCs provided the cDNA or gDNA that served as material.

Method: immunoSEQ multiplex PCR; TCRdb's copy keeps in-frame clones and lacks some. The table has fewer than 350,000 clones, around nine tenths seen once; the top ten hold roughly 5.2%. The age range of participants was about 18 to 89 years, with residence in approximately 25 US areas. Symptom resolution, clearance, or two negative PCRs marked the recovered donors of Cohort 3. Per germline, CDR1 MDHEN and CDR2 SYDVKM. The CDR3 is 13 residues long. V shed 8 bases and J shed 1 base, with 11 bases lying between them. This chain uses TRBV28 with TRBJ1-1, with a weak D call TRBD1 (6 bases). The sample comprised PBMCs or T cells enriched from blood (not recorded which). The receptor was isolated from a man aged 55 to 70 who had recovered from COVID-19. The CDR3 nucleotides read TGTGCCAGCGGGGGCTGGGGGAACACTGAAGCTTTCTTT. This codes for CASGGWGNTEAFF.